The 7 T cell receptor beta chains below were found in one sample sequenced in a study of OX40 agonist ivuxolimab in advanced cancers. Method: immunoSEQ multiplex PCR; TCRdb's copy keeps in-frame clones and lacks some. This sample carries around 41,000 clones, around 89% of them seen once, and the ten largest clones take 6%. This specimen consisted of CD4+ or CD8+ T cells sorted from blood, obtained in a trial of the OX40 agonist ivuxolimab. The receptors shown here come from an adult with an advanced solid tumor such as melanoma, head and neck, liver or kidney cancer.

The chain carries TRBV11-2 and TRBJ2-3; tentative D call: TRBD2 (6 bases). V dropped 8 bases and J dropped 0 bases, with 15 bases sitting between them. This CDR3 region has 15 residues. From germline, CDR1 is SGHAT and CDR2 FQNNGV. The CDR3 here is CASSTPGTSTDTQYF. The CDR3 nucleotides are TGTGCCAGCTCAACTCCCGGGACTAGCACAGATACGCAGTATTTT.

The chain carries TRBV7-2 and TRBJ2-1, with no clear D. CDR3 length equals 11 residues. V was clipped by 5 bases and J by 8 bases, with 7 bases between them. CDR1 SGHTA and CDR2 FQGNSA come from the germline V gene. CDR3 region: CASSAFYEQFF. The CDR3, as DNA: TGTGCCAGCAGCGCATTTTATGAGCAGTTCTTC.

The V and J genes are TRBV5-1 and TRBJ1-2; TRBD1 might be the D (5 bases). Per germline, CDR1 SGHRS and CDR2 YFSETQ. The CDR3 has 16 amino acids. With 1 base removed from V and 3 bases from J, the gap between germline ends came to 16 bases. The CDR3 bases are TGCGCCAGCAGCTTGAGACCGAAGACAGCGGACTATGGCTACACCTTC. It translates to CASSLRPKTADYGYTF.

The chain carries TRBV9 and TRBJ2-5, with D uncertain. CDR1 is SGDLS and CDR2 is YYNGEE in the germline V gene. Trimming removed 2 bases at V and 2 bases at J, with 13 bases between. This CDR3 has 15 residues. CDR3 amino acids: CASSVTHDKQETQYF. For the CDR3, the DNA is TGTGCCAGCAGCGTCACCCACGATAAGCAAGAGACCCAGTACTTC.

This rearrangement joins TRBV10-1 to TRBJ1-6, with a tentative D call TRBD1 (6 bases). Germline-derived CDR1 and CDR2 are WNHNN and SYGVQD (reference sequence). This CDR3 has 16 residues. V lost 9 bases and J lost 5, with 20 bases in between. The CDR3 sequence is CASSIVWDMNNSPLHF. As DNA, the CDR3 is TGCGCCAGTAGCATTGTTTGGGACATGAATAATTCACCCCTCCACTTT.

The gene calls are TRBV5-1 and TRBJ2-3; 9 bases line up with TRBD1. Germline V lookup: CDR1 SGHRS, CDR2 YFSETQ. CDR3 length: 15 amino acids. V lost 2 bases to trimming and J lost 4 bases; unmatched junction nucleotides: 5. CDR3 protein: CASSFRDREADTQYF. The CDR3 DNA is TGCGCCAGCAGCTTCCGGGACAGGGAGGCAGATACGCAGTATTTT.

This clone was found once. The genes are TRBV19 and TRBJ2-1; 9 bases align to TRBD2. The V gene end was trimmed by 3 bases and the J gene end by 7 bases; junction bases not matched to a gene: 7. Looked up from germline, CDR1 is LNHDA and CDR2 is SQIVND (reference sequence). This CDR3 contains 15 residues. For the CDR3, the DNA is TGTGCCAGTAGTATCGGGCGGACTAGCGTTAATGAGCAGTTCTTC. This encodes CASSIGRTSVNEQFF.